Here is one T cell receptor beta chain with its context. The data were taken from a study of blood T cell repertoires in COVID-19. Study-wide context: Spain, Italy and the United States supplied samples that represented acute and convalescent COVID-19.

Clones were read by immunoSEQ multiplex PCR, and TCRdb kept only the in-frame ones, dropping some. In the table there are about 44,000 clones, 87% of which are singletons. Germline-derived CDR1 and CDR2 are SQVTM and ANQGSEA. The CDR3 contains 15 residues. V dropped 6 bases and J dropped 2 bases, with 19 bases sitting between them. J is TRBJ2-5 and V is TRBV29-1; a weak D match, TRBD2 (6 bases). Sequencing was done on a sample of peripheral blood. The origin of this receptor is a woman at least 80 years old in a cohort sampled during active or convalescent COVID-19. The CDR3 coding sequence is TGCAGCGTCGGTACCGGGACTGGACCACAAGAGACCCAGTACTTC. It encodes CSVGTGTGPQETQYF. Filled out from reference TRBV29-1 and TRBJ2-5, the complete variable domain reads SAVISQKPSRDICQRGTSLTIQCQVDSQVTMMFWYRQQPGQSLTLIATANQGSEATYESGFVIDKFPISRPNLTFSTLTVSNMSPEDSSIYLCSVGTGTGPQETQYFGPGTRLLVL.